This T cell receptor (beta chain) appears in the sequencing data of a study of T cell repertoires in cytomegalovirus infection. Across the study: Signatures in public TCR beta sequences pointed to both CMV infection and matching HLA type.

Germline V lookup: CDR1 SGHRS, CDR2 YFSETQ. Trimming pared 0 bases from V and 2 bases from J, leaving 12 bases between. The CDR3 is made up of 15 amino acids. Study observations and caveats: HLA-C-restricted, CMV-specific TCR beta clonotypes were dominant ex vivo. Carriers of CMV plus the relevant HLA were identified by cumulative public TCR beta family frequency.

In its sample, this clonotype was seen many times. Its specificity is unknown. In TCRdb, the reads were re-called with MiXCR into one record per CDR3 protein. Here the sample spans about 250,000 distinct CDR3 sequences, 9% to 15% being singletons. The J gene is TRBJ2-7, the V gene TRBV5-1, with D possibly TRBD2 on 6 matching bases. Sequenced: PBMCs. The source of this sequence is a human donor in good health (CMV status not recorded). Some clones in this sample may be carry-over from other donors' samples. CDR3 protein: CASSLEGRIAYEQYF. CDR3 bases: TGCGCCAGCAGCTTGGAAGGGAGGATCGCCTACGAGCAGTACTTC.